What follows are 8 T cell receptor beta chains derived from one specimen sequenced in a study of blood T cells in healthy people across ages. Sample-barcoded 5' priming and a J-beta primer mix drove a second PCR of roughly 6 to 12 cycles. MiXCR, run by TCRdb on the 5' RACE reads, gives a single entry per CDR3 protein. The sample gives 650,000 or so distinct CDR3 sequences, over 40% of which show up once; around an eighth is in the top ten. Sequenced input: blood. These receptors were taken from an elderly woman in good health.

This chain uses TRBV20-1 with TRBJ2-5; 11 bases agree with TRBD2. With V trimmed by 3 bases and J by 7 bases, 10 bases remained unmatched. Germline V lookup: CDR1 DFQATT, CDR2 SNEGSKA (reference sequence). The CDR3 runs 15 residues. The CDR3 protein is CSASSTSGRAGTQYF. The CDR3 region has the DNA TGCAGTGCTAGTTCTACTAGCGGGAGAGCTGGGACCCAGTACTTC.

To note about this clonotype: This sequence may be a read error, since a much larger clone differs from it by one base. The J gene is TRBJ2-1, the V gene TRBV29-1, with 10 bases fitting TRBD1. The ends lost 7 bases at V and 1 base at J; junction bases unmatched: 7. This CDR3 comprises 15 residues. Germline CDR1 SQVTM, CDR2 ANQGSEA. CDR3 loop: CSADRGRQSYNEQFF. CDR3 in DNA: TGCAGCGCCGACAGGGGGCGGCAGTCCTACAATGAGCAGTTCTTC.

The J gene is TRBJ2-7, the V gene TRBV28; 9 bases are shared with TRBD1. The CDR3 is 15 residues long. The germline CDR1 and CDR2 sequences are MDHEN and SYDVKM. The junction had 8 bases not matched to a gene; V was cut back by 6 bases and J by 2 bases. The CDR3 DNA reads TGTGCCAGCAGGGCCACGGGGACAGGGACCTACGAGCAGTACTTC. It specifies CASRATGTGTYEQYF. Complete variable domain (other parts from reference TRBV28 and TRBJ2-7): DVKVTQSSRYLVKRTGEKVFLECVQDMDHENMFWYRQDPGLGLRLIYFSYDVKMKEKGDIPEGYSVSREKKERFSLILESASTNQTSMYLCASRATGTGTYEQYFGPGTRLTVT.

This clonotype was detected many times. The V and J genes are TRBV24-1 and TRBJ2-5; D unclear. Trimming took off 4 bases at V and 1 base at J, with 18 bases between the two ends. This CDR3 region has 17 residues. In germline, CDR1 is KGHDR, CDR2 SFDVKD. CDR3: CATSDSSLRWSQETQYF. The CDR3 DNA sequence: TGTGCCACCAGTGACTCTTCCCTCCGATGGAGCCAAGAGACCCAGTACTTC.

Comment on this clonotype: A much larger clone differs by one base, so this may be a read error. CDR3 DNA sequence: TGTGCCAGCAGTCCCCGGGAAGCGGTTGCCCACGAGCAGTACTTC. This translates into CASSPREAVAHEQYF. The chain employs TRBV25-1 and TRBJ2-5; TRBD2 might be the D (5 bases). Near its end, the DNA agrees better with TRBJ2-7, so the J call may be wrong. The germline V gene has CDR1 MGHDK and CDR2 SYGVNS. This CDR3 has 15 residues.

The J gene is TRBJ2-5, the V gene TRBV28; 10 nucleotides line up with TRBD1. J gave up 4 bases and V 5 bases, and 7 bases lay outside the gene matches. Germline assignment: CDR1 MDHEN and CDR2 SYDVKM. The CDR3 has 15 residues. CDR3: CASSPGQGVRETQYF. The DNA for the CDR3 is TGTGCCAGCAGTCCCGGACAGGGGGTACGAGAGACCCAGTACTTC.

This clonotype was seen just once. With a much larger clone just one base away, this may be a read error. This sequence joins TRBV7-2 and TRBJ1-2; D uncertain. The length of the CDR3 is 15 residues. Germline V gives CDR1 SGHTA, CDR2 FQGNSA. V lost 3 bases and J lost 4, with 15 bases in between. CDR3 DNA: TGTGCCAGCAGCTTTGGAGTGGGTCAGAGCTATGGCTACACCTTC. This translates into CASSFGVGQSYGYTF.

This clonotype has ten or more counts. V and J are TRBV4-1 and TRBJ2-3, with TRBD1 matching 8 bases. The CDR3 covers 16 residues. V shed 1 base and J 3 bases; nucleotides not matched to a gene: 6. In germline, CDR1 is MGHRA, CDR2 YSYEKL. The CDR3 spells CASSQAGTGFTDTQYF. Written as DNA, the CDR3 is TGCGCCAGCAGCCAAGCCGGGACAGGATTTACAGATACGCAGTATTTT.